Included here is one TCR beta chain sequence, with context. Its specificity is unknown. The method was immunoSEQ multiplex PCR; TCRdb's version includes in-frame clones alone and lacks a portion of them. The table has some 110,000 clones, about 90% seen once; the top ten hold roughly 1.5%. This sample is drawn from a study of T cell responses to AZD1222 COVID-19 vaccine. V lost 1 base and J 5 bases, leaving 19 bases between the germline ends. This CDR3 has 17 residues. Germline V CDR1 and CDR2: SGHDT, YYEEEE. Study outcomes and limitations: Scientists sampled the repertoires only once the peak T cell response had passed. Distributed over spike, vaccine-associated CD4 TCRs predominated at 160-218 and 743-854.

This clonotype was sampled from an adult who received the AZD1222 COVID-19 vaccine. V and J are TRBV5-6 and TRBJ2-1; tentative D call: TRBD2 (6 bases). This specimen was peripheral blood, taken 28 days after the second AZD1222 dose. CDR3 in amino acids: CASSLLSRGRRDNEQFF. CDR3 DNA: TGTGCCAGCAGCTTGCTGTCTCGGGGAAGGAGGGACAATGAGCAGTTCTTC.